The clone carrying this T cell receptor (beta chain) was picked up many times. The data stem from a study of CD8 T cells in ankylosing spondylitis. The CDR3 extends over 16 amino acids. V shed 6 bases and J 2 bases; nucleotides not matched to a gene: 12. Each CDR3 protein gets one entry after TCRdb re-called the 5' RACE reads with MiXCR. The table records roughly 220,000 distinct CDR3 sequences, about 10% of them present only once. The sequenced sample consisted of blood, either unsorted or a sorted T cell fraction (not recorded which). The origin of this receptor is a male donor with ankylosing spondylitis or in good health (not recorded which). This chain links TRBV12-3 or TRBV12-4 with TRBJ2-5, with 7 positions matching TRBD2. CDR3 sequence reads: CASRMKPSSGQETQYF. In nucleotides, the CDR3 is TGTGCCAGCAGGATGAAGCCCTCTAGCGGACAAGAGACCCAGTACTTC.